One and the same sample provided the 8 T cell receptor beta chains below, sequenced in a study of control samples from healthy donors and cancer patients. Here immunoSEQ multiplex PCR was the method, and the copy in TCRdb shows in-frame clones only, minus some. The sample has approximately 130,000 clones, 80% to 90% seen once; the top ten hold about 2.9%. The sequenced sample consisted of blood. The receptors here all came from a man in his fifties or sixties in good health.

The rearrangement uses TRBV9 and TRBJ1-2; D not certain. From germline, CDR1 is SGDLS and CDR2 YYNGEE. The CDR3 spans 13 residues. Trimming shortened V by 4 bases and J by 6 bases, and 13 bases separated the two germline ends. This CDR3 is CASSPGIGDGYTF. The CDR3 DNA sequence: TGTGCCAGCAGCCCCGGGATCGGGGATGGCTACACCTTC.

The chain has TRBV7-2 and TRBJ2-3; 13 bases agree with TRBD2. CDR1 is SGHTA and CDR2 is FQGNSA in the germline V gene. Trimming at V came to 5 bases and at J to 8 bases, leaving 10 bases not matched to a gene. The CDR3 covers 16 residues. CDR3 nucleotides: TGTGCCAGCAGCCCCGGACTAGCGGGGGTCCAAGGTACGCAGTATTTT. Translated, it gives CASSPGLAGVQGTQYF. Supplemented by reference TRBV7-2 and TRBJ2-3, the full variable domain reads GAGVSQSPSNKVTEKGKDVELRCDPISGHTALYWYRQSLGQGLEFLIYFQGNSAPDKSGLPSDRFSAERTGGSVSTLTIQRTQQEDSAVYLCASSPGLAGVQGTQYFGPGTRLTVL.

The chain recombines TRBV28 with TRBJ2-7, with 10 bases matching TRBD1. This CDR3 comprises 14 residues. Per the germline V gene, CDR1 is MDHEN and CDR2 is SYDVKM. With 7 bases clipped from V and 3 bases from J, the junction kept 6 bases outside the gene matches. CDR3 sequence (DNA): TGTGCCAGCACCTTGACAGGGGGCAGCTACGAGCAGTACTTC. Amino acid sequence: CASTLTGGSYEQYF.

This sequence joins TRBV24-1 and TRBJ1-3, with D possibly matching TRBD1 (6 bases). The V and J ends lost 8 bases and 3 bases respectively, with 10 bases between them. The V gene's germline CDR1 is KGHDR and CDR2 SFDVKD. The CDR3 length is 13 residues. CDR3 nucleotides: TGTGCCACCACAGGGGAGGATGGAAACACCATATATTTT. Translating gives CATTGEDGNTIYF.

The chain has TRBV28 and TRBJ1-2, with D possibly being TRBD1 (6 bases). The CDR3 has 14 amino acids. V was cut by 4 bases and J by 1 base, with 10 bases left in between. CDR1 is MDHEN, CDR2 SYDVKM, per germline. This CDR3 reads CASSSTQGNYGYTF. CDR3 DNA: TGTGCCAGCAGTTCAACACAGGGTAACTATGGCTACACCTTC.

The chain has TRBV19 and TRBJ1-5; the D gene is possibly TRBD1 (5 bases). The CDR3 totals 15 residues. Trimming cost V 9 bases and J 0 bases, with 15 bases left between them. Germline V gene sequence: CDR1 LNHDA, CDR2 SQIVND (reference sequence). The CDR3 spells CASTTSGTSNQPQHF. In nucleotides, the CDR3 is TGTGCCAGCACAACCTCAGGGACTAGCAATCAGCCCCAGCATTTT. Full variable domain (outside the CDR3, taken from reference TRBV19 and TRBJ1-5): DGGITQSPKYLFRKEGQNVTLSCEQNLNHDAMYWYRQDPGQGLRLIYYSQIVNDFQKGDIAEGYSVSREKKESFPLTVTSAQKNPTAFYLCASTTSGTSNQPQHFGDGTRLSIL.

V is TRBV4-1 and J is TRBJ2-7; D possibly corresponds to TRBD1 (5 bases). Trimming cost V 1 base and J 3 bases, with 13 bases left between them. This CDR3 is built from 15 residues. Germline CDR1 is MGHRA and CDR2 is YSYEKL. The CDR3 DNA reads as TGCGCCAGCAGCCAAGGTCGAGACAGTTACTACGAGCAGTACTTC. It encodes CASSQGRDSYYEQYF.

The rearrangement uses TRBV2 and TRBJ1-5; a weak D match, TRBD1 (5 bases). This CDR3 is built from 15 residues. The germline V and J ends were trimmed by 7 bases and 1 base, with 14 bases remaining between them. Germline values: CDR1 SNHLY, CDR2 FYNNEI. CDR3 in amino acids: CASKSREGSNQPQHF. Written as DNA, the CDR3 is TGTGCCAGCAAGAGCAGGGAAGGGAGCAATCAGCCCCAGCATTTT. Variable domain in full (rest from reference TRBV2 and TRBJ1-5): EPEVTQTPSHQVTQMGQEVILRCVPISNHLYFYWYRQILGQKVEFLVSFYNNEISEKSEIFDDQFSVERPDGSNFTLKIRSTKLEDSAMYFCASKSREGSNQPQHFGDGTRLSIL.